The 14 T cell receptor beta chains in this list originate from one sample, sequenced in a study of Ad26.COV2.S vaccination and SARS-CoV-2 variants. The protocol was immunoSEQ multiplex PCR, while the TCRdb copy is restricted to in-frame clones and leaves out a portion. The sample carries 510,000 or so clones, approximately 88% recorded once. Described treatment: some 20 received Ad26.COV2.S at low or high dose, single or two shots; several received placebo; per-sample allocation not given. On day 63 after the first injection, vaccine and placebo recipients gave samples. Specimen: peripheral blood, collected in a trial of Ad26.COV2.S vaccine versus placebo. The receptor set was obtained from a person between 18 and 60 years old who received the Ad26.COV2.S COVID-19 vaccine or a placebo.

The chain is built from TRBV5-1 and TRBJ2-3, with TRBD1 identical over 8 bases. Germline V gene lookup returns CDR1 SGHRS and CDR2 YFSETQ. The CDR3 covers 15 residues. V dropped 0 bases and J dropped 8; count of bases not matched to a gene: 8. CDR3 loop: CASSLGAGGSGTQYF. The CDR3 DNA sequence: TGCGCCAGCAGCTTGGGGGCAGGGGGCTCCGGTACGCAGTATTTT.

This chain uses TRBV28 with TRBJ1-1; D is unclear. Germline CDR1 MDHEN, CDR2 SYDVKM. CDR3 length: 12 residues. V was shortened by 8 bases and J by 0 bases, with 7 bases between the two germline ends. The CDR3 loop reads CASGRMNTEAFF. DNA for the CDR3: TGTGCCAGCGGGCGAATGAACACTGAAGCTTTCTTT.

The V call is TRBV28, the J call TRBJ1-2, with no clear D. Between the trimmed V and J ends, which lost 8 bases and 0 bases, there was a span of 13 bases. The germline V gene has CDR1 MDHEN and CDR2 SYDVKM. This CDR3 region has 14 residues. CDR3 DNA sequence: TGTGCCAGCCGATCCATAAATGCTAACTATGGCTACACCTTC. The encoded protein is CASRSINANYGYTF.

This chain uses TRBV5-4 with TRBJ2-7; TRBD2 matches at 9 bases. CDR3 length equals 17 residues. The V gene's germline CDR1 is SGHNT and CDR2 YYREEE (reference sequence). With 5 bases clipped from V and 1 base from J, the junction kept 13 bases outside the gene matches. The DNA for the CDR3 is TGTGCCAGCAGAGATGGACTAGCGCCGCCTAAATCCTACGAGCAGTACTTC. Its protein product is CASRDGLAPPKSYEQYF.

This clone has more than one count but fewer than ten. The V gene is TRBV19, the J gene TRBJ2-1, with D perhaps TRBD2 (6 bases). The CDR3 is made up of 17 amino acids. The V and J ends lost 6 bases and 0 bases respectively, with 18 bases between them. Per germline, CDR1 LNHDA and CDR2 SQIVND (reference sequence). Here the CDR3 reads CASSPDPGLPSYNEQFF. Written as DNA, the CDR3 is TGTGCCAGTAGCCCTGACCCCGGACTACCCTCCTACAATGAGCAGTTCTTC.

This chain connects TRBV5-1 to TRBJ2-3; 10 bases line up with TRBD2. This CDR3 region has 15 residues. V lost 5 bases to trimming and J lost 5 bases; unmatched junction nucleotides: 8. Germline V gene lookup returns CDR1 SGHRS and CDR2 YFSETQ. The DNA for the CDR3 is TGCGCCAGCAGTCAAAGCGGGAGGGCGGGAGATACGCAGTATTTT. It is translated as CASSQSGRAGDTQYF.

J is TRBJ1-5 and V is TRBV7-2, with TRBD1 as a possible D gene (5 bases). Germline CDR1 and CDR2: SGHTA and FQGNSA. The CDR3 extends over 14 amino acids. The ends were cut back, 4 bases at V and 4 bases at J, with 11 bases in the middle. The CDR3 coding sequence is TGTGCCAGCAGCTCCCCAGACAGAAATCAGCCCCAGCATTTT. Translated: CASSSPDRNQPQHF.

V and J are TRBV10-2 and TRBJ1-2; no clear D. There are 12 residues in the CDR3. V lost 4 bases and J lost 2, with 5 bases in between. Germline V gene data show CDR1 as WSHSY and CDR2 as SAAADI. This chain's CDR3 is CASSGANYGYTF. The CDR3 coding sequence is TGCGCCAGCAGTGGGGCGAACTATGGCTACACCTTC.

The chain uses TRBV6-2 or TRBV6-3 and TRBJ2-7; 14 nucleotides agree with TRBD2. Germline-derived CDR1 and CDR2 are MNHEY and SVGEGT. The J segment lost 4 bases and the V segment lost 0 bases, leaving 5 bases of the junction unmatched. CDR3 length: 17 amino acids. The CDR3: CASSYSRTSGRRYEQYF. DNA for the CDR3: TGTGCCAGCAGTTACTCCAGGACTAGCGGGAGGAGGTACGAGCAGTACTTC.

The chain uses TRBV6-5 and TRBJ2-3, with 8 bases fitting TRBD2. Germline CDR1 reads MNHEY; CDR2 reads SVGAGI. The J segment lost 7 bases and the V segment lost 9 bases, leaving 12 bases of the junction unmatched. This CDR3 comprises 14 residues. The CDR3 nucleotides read TGTGCCAGTACAAAGCGGGAGTGGAGGAATACGCAGTATTTT. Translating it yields CASTKREWRNTQYF.

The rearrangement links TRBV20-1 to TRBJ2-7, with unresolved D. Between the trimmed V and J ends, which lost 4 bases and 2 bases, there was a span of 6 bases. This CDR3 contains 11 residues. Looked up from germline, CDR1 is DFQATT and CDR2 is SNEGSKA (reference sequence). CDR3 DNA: TGCAGTGCTAACGTTCCCTACGAGCAGTACTTC. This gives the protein CSANVPYEQYF.

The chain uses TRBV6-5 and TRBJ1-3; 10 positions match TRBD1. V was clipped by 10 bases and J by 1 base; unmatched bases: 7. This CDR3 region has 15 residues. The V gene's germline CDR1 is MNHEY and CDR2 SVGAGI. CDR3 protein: CATNGQGVSGNTIYF. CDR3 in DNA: TGTGCCACCAACGGACAGGGGGTATCTGGAAACACCATATATTTT.

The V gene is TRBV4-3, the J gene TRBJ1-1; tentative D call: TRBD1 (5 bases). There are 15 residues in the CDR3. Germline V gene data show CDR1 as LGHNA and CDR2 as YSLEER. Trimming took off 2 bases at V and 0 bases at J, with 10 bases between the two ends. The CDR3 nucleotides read TGCGCCAGCAGCCAATCGGGACGGTTGAACACTGAAGCTTTCTTT. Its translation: CASSQSGRLNTEAFF.

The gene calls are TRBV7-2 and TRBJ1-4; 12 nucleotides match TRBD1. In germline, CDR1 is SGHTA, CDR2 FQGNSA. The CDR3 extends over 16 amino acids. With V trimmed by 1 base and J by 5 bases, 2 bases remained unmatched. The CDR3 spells CASSLVGTGGNEKLFF. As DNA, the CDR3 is TGTGCCAGCAGCTTAGTCGGGACAGGGGGCAATGAAAAACTGTTTTTT.